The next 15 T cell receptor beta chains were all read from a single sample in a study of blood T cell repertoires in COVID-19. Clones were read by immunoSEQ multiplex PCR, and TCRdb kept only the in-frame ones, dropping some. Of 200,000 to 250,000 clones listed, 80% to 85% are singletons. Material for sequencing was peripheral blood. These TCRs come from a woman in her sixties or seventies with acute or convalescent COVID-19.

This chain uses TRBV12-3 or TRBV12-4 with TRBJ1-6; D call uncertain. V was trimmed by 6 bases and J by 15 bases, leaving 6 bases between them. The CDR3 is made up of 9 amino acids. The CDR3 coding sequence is TGTGCCAGCAGCTCCTACCTCCACTTT. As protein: CASSSYLHF.

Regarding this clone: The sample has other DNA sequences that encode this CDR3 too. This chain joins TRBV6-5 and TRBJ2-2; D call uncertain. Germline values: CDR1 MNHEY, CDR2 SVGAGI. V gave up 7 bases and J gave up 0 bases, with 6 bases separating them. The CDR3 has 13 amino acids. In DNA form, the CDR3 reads TGTGCCAGCACTAGAACGAACACCGGGGAGCTGTTTTTT. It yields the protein CASTRTNTGELFF.

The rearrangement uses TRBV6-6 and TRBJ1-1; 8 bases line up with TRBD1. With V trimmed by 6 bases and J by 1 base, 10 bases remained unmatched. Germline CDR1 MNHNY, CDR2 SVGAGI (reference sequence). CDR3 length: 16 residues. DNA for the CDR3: TGTGCCAGCAGCTATAGAACAGGGGGACGGAACACTGAAGCTTTCTTT. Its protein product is CASSYRTGGRNTEAFF.

The CDR3 region has the DNA TGTGCCAGCAGCCAAGATTTAAAACAGGGGAAGACCCAGTACTTC. Encoded protein: CASSQDLKQGKTQYF. The rearrangement links TRBV4-2 to TRBJ2-5; TRBD1 agrees at 7 bases. The germline V gene has CDR1 LGHNA and CDR2 YNFKEQ. The ends lost 0 bases at V and 6 bases at J; junction bases unmatched: 7. The CDR3 length is 15 residues.

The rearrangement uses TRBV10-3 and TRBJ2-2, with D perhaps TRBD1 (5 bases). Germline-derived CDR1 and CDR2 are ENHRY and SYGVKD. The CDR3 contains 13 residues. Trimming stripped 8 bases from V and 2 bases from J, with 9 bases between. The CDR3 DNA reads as TGTGCCATCGCACAGGCAAACACCGGGGAGCTGTTTTTT. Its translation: CAIAQANTGELFF.

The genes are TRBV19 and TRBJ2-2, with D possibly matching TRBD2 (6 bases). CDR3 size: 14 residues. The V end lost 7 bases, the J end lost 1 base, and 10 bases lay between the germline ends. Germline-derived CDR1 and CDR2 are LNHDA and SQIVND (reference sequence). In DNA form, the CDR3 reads TGTGCCAGTAATGGCGGGGTGAACACCGGGGAGCTGTTTTTT. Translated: CASNGGVNTGELFF.

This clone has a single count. CDR3 loop: CATSRDPTGPANTEAFF. The CDR3 DNA follows: TGTGCCACCAGCAGAGATCCTACAGGTCCGGCGAACACTGAAGCTTTCTTT. V is TRBV15 and J is TRBJ1-1; a possible D gene is TRBD1 (5 bases). Germline V gene sequence: CDR1 LNHNV, CDR2 YYDKDF (reference sequence). The CDR3 sequence is 17 residues long. The ends were cut back, 0 bases at V and 1 base at J, with 15 bases in the middle.

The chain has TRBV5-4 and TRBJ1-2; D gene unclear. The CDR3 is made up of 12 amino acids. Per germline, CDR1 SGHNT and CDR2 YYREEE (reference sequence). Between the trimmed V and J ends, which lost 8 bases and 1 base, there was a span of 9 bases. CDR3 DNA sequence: TGTGCCAGTCATGCGGATAACTATGGCTACACCTTC. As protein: CASHADNYGYTF.

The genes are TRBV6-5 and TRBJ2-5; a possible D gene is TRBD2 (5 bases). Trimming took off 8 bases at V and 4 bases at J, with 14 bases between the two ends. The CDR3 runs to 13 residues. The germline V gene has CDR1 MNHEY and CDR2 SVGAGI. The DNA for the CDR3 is TGTGCCAGCGTCGGGAAGCTCTCAGAGACCCAGTACTTC. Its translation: CASVGKLSETQYF.

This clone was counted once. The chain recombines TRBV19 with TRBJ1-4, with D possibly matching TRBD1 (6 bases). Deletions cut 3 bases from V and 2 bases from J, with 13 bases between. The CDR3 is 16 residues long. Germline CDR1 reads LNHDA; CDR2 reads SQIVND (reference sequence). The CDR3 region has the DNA TGTGCCAGTAGTATTAGGCGACAGGAGACTAATGAAAAACTGTTTTTT. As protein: CASSIRRQETNEKLFF.

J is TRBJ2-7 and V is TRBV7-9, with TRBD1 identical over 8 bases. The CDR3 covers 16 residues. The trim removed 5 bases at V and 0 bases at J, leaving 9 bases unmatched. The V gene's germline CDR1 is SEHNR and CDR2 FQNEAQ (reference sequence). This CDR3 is CASSLTSGQVSYEQYF. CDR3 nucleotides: TGTGCCAGCAGCCTAACCTCGGGACAGGTCTCCTACGAGCAGTACTTC.

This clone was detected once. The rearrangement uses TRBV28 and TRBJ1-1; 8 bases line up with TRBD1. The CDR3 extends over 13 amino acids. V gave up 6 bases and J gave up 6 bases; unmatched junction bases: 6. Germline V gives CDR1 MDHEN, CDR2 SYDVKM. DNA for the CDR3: TGTGCCAGCAGAAGACAGGGACAGGCTGAAGCTTTCTTT. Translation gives CASRRQGQAEAFF.

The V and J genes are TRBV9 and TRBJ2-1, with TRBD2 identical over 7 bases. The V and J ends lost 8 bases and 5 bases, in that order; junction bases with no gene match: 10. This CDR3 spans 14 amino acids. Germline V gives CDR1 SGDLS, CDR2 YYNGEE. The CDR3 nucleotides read TGTGCCAGACAACTGAAAACTAGCGACAATGAGCAGTTCTTC. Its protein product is CARQLKTSDNEQFF.

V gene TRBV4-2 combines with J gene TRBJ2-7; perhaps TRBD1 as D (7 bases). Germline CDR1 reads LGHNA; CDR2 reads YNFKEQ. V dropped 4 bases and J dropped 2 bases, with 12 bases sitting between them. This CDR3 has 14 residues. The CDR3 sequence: CASSPAGGTYEQYF. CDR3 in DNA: TGTGCCAGCAGCCCGGCAGGGGGGACCTACGAGCAGTACTTC.

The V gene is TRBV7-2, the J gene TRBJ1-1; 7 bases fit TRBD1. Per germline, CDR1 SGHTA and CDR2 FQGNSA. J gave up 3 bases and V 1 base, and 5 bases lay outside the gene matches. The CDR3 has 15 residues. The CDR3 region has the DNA TGTGCCAGCAGCTTAGGGTACAGGGGTGACACTGAAGCTTTCTTT. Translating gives CASSLGYRGDTEAFF.